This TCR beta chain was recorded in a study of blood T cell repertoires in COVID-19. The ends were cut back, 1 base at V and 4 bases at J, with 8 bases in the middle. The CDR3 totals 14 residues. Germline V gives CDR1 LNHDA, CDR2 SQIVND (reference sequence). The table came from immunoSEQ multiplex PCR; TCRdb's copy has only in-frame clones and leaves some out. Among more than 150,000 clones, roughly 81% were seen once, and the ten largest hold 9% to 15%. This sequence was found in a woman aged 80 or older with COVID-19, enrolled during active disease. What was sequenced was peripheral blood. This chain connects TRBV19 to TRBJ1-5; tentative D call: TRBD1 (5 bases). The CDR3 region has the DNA TGTGCCAGTAGTATAGGACAGTCTAATCAGCCCCAGCATTTT. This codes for CASSIGQSNQPQHF. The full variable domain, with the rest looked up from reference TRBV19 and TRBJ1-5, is DGGITQSPKYLFRKEGQNVTLSCEQNLNHDAMYWYRQDPGQGLRLIYYSQIVNDFQKGDIAEGYSVSREKKESFPLTVTSAQKNPTAFYLCASSIGQSNQPQHFGDGTRLSIL.